This T cell receptor beta chain was captured in a study of molecular identifiers for immune sequencing clone quantification. Whole-study findings and limits: Clones carrying above 20 RNA copies accounted for over 98% of effector molecules, under 1% in naive cells. Among 1 million or so naive cells, as was reported, spiked Jurkat TCR RNA from one cell was detectable.

This CDR3 comprises 15 residues. The germline gives CDR1 SGDLS, CDR2 YYNGEE. With 0 bases clipped from V and 8 bases from J, the junction kept 4 bases outside the gene matches. In preparing bulk TCR libraries, previously described methods and listed TCR primers were used. TCRdb recomputed calls from the PCR reads with MiXCR, one row per CDR3 protein. Here the sample spans some 320,000 distinct CDR3 sequences, roughly 24% being singletons. This clonotype was seen a single time. The antigen is not known. A much larger clone lies one base from this, so it may be a read error. This receptor was identified in a human donor in good health. Some libraries in this study had Jurkat cell RNA spiked in. The rearrangement links TRBV9 to TRBJ2-3, with 12 bases aligning to TRBD2. Sequenced input: naive CD8+ T cells from blood, with Jurkat cell RNA spiked in. The subset was: FACS-sorted CD8+CD4-CCR7+CD45RA+ naive T cells. The CDR3 sequence: CASSVGTSGAGTQYF. The DNA of the CDR3 is TGTGCCAGCAGCGTAGGGACTAGCGGGGCAGGTACGCAGTATTTT.